The rows below give T cell receptor beta chains drawn from one sample of a study of spatial heterogeneity in lung cancer. TCRdb ran MiXCR on the 5' RACE reads and lists one entry per CDR3 protein. The data contain under 12,000 distinct CDR3 sequences, about 5% of them seen just once; the ten biggest clones take up under 15%. Source: lung tumor tissue, taken at surgery. The receptors derive from a male donor with early-stage non-small cell lung cancer. CDR3s include the opening cysteine and the closing phenylalanine or tryptophan. Fields, in order: CDR3 DNA, CDR3 protein, clone size, D gene, V gene, J gene. The D gene is left open where the match is weak. Only part of the rows carry a size: once, few, many, or a class if the clone is expanded.

CDR3nt: TGTGCCAGCAGCGGGGTCCGAGGGGGAGGGACAGATACGCAGTATTTT; CDR3aa: CASSGVRGGGTDTQYF; abundance: medium-sized; d_gene: NA; v_gene: TRBV9; j_gene: TRBJ2-3
CDR3nt: TGTGCCACCAGCCTAGGACAGGGGGCTAACTATGGCTACACCTTC; CDR3aa: CATSLGQGANYGYTF; abundance: many; d_gene: TRBD1; v_gene: TRBV28; j_gene: TRBJ1-2
CDR3nt: TGTGCCTGGAGAACGGGACTAGCGGGAGTAAATGAGCAGTTCTTC; CDR3aa: CAWRTGLAGVNEQFF; abundance: many; d_gene: TRBD2; v_gene: TRBV30; j_gene: TRBJ2-1
CDR3nt: TGTGCCATCAGTGAGGAAAGGGGAGCCTACGAGCAGTACTTC; CDR3aa: CAISEERGAYEQYF; abundance: many; d_gene: NA; v_gene: TRBV10-3; j_gene: TRBJ2-7
CDR3nt: TGCGCCAGCAGCTTGGGGGGGTCGATTACCTACGAGCAGTACTTC; CDR3aa: CASSLGGSITYEQYF; abundance: many; d_gene: NA; v_gene: TRBV5-1; j_gene: TRBJ2-7
CDR3nt: TGCGCCAGCGCTGACGGGGGTATGAACACTGAAGCTTTCTTT; CDR3aa: CASADGGMNTEAFF; abundance: many; d_gene: NA; v_gene: TRBV5-1; j_gene: TRBJ1-1
CDR3nt: TGTGCCAGCAAGCCGGACATTAGTTGGTCACCCCTCCACTTT; CDR3aa: CASKPDISWSPLHF; abundance: many; d_gene: NA; v_gene: TRBV7-8; j_gene: TRBJ1-6
CDR3nt: TGTGCCTGGCGTCCCGGGACAGGGGGGTCTACCTACAATGAGCAGTTCTTC; CDR3aa: CAWRPGTGGSTYNEQFF; abundance: many; d_gene: TRBD1; v_gene: TRBV30; j_gene: TRBJ2-1
CDR3nt: TGTGCCAGCAGCCCAGGACAGGAAGAGACCCAGTACTTC; CDR3aa: CASSPGQEETQYF; abundance: many; d_gene: TRBD1; v_gene: TRBV11-2; j_gene: TRBJ2-5
CDR3nt: TGCAGTGTTAGCTCCACGGCTAATGAAAAACTGTTTTTT; CDR3aa: CSVSSTANEKLFF; abundance: many; d_gene: NA; v_gene: TRBV20-1; j_gene: TRBJ1-4
CDR3nt: TGTGCCAGCAGCTTACGGGGAAACACCATATATTTT; CDR3aa: CASSLRGNTIYF; abundance: NA; d_gene: NA; v_gene: TRBV7-9; j_gene: TRBJ1-3
CDR3nt: TGCAGCGTCGCCGGGACAGGACACTACGAGCAGTACTTC; CDR3aa: CSVAGTGHYEQYF; abundance: large; d_gene: TRBD1; v_gene: TRBV29-1; j_gene: TRBJ2-7
CDR3nt: TGTGCCATCAGTCGGGACAGCCAAGCGCAGTATTTT; CDR3aa: CAISRDSQAQYF; abundance: medium-sized; d_gene: TRBD1; v_gene: TRBV10-3; j_gene: TRBJ2-3
CDR3nt: TGCAGCGGTGGACAGGGGGCCACCGGGGAGCTGTTTTTT; CDR3aa: CSGGQGATGELFF; abundance: medium-sized; d_gene: TRBD1; v_gene: TRBV29-1; j_gene: TRBJ2-2
CDR3nt: TGCGCCAGCAGCCTGACTAGCGGGAGGATGGGCGAGCAGTACTTC; CDR3aa: CASSLTSGRMGEQYF; abundance: NA; d_gene: TRBD2; v_gene: TRBV5-1; j_gene: TRBJ2-7
CDR3nt: TGTGCCAGCAGTGCAGACAGGTCCGGTGCACCCCTCCACTTT; CDR3aa: CASSADRSGAPLHF; abundance: many; d_gene: NA; v_gene: TRBV6-1; j_gene: TRBJ1-6
CDR3nt: TGCAGCGTAGGGAAGGGGGCTGGGGCCAACGTCCTGACTTTC; CDR3aa: CSVGKGAGANVLTF; abundance: many; d_gene: NA; v_gene: TRBV29-1; j_gene: TRBJ2-6
CDR3nt: TGTGCCAGCAGCTTGGGACACAGCACAGATACGCAGTATTTT; CDR3aa: CASSLGHSTDTQYF; abundance: many; d_gene: NA; v_gene: TRBV11-2; j_gene: TRBJ2-3
CDR3nt: TGTGCCAGCAGTTCGGATAGGGGGGGACACAATGAGCAGTTCTTC; CDR3aa: CASSSDRGGHNEQFF; abundance: many; d_gene: NA; v_gene: TRBV12-3/TRBV12-4; j_gene: TRBJ2-1
CDR3nt: TGCAGTGCTAGAGATCCCCGACTAGCGGGAGGGGACAATGAGCAGTTCTTC; CDR3aa: CSARDPRLAGGDNEQFF; abundance: medium-sized; d_gene: TRBD2; v_gene: TRBV20-1; j_gene: TRBJ2-1
CDR3nt: TGCGCCAGCAGTCAATCGGCTACGGACAGTGAATCCTACGAGCAGTACTTC; CDR3aa: CASSQSATDSESYEQYF; abundance: many; d_gene: NA; v_gene: TRBV23-1; j_gene: TRBJ2-7
CDR3nt: TGTGCCAGCAGCTTAGAAGCAGGGACCGGGGAGCTGTTTTTT; CDR3aa: CASSLEAGTGELFF; abundance: many; d_gene: NA; v_gene: TRBV7-6; j_gene: TRBJ2-2
CDR3nt: TGTGCCACCAGTGACCCCACCACAGGCCAAGAGACCCAGTACTTC; CDR3aa: CATSDPTTGQETQYF; abundance: many; d_gene: NA; v_gene: TRBV24-1; j_gene: TRBJ2-5
CDR3nt: TGCAGTGCTAGAGTGGGCGGGAGAACAGATACGCAGTATTTT; CDR3aa: CSARVGGRTDTQYF; abundance: medium-sized; d_gene: TRBD2; v_gene: TRBV20-1; j_gene: TRBJ2-3
CDR3nt: TGTGCCAGCAGCTTCGGACAGAGTGGTGAAAAACTGTTTTTT; CDR3aa: CASSFGQSGEKLFF; abundance: NA; d_gene: NA; v_gene: TRBV7-9; j_gene: TRBJ1-4
CDR3nt: TGCGCCAGCAGCCAATATACAGGGTCTCGCACTGAAGCTTTCTTT; CDR3aa: CASSQYTGSRTEAFF; abundance: many; d_gene: NA; v_gene: TRBV4-3; j_gene: TRBJ1-1
CDR3nt: TGTGCCAGCAGCCCCTTTGAAGGGAGCTACGAGCAGTACTTC; CDR3aa: CASSPFEGSYEQYF; abundance: many; d_gene: NA; v_gene: TRBV14; j_gene: TRBJ2-7
CDR3nt: TGTGCCAGCAGCTTAAGGGGACAGGGGCACACAGATACGCAGTATTTT; CDR3aa: CASSLRGQGHTDTQYF; abundance: many; d_gene: TRBD1; v_gene: TRBV7-2; j_gene: TRBJ2-3
CDR3nt: TGTGCCAGCAGTTACAGGGACAGTTATTCCCAAGAGACCCAGTACTTC; CDR3aa: CASSYRDSYSQETQYF; abundance: few; d_gene: TRBD1; v_gene: TRBV6-2/TRBV6-3; j_gene: TRBJ2-5
CDR3nt: TGTGCCAGCAGCGATAAGACCGGGGCCTACTACGAGCAGTACTTC; CDR3aa: CASSDKTGAYYEQYF; abundance: many; d_gene: NA; v_gene: TRBV7-2; j_gene: TRBJ2-7
CDR3nt: TGTGCCAGCAGCCCGGGGCAGAACACCGGGGAGCTGTTTTTT; CDR3aa: CASSPGQNTGELFF; abundance: few; d_gene: NA; v_gene: TRBV11-3; j_gene: TRBJ2-2
CDR3nt: TGCAGCGCTATACTAGCGGCCTACACAGATACGCAGTATTTT; CDR3aa: CSAILAAYTDTQYF; abundance: medium-sized; d_gene: TRBD2; v_gene: TRBV29-1; j_gene: TRBJ2-3